The sequence of this T cell receptor (beta chain) was determined in a study of T cell changes during pregnancy in multiple sclerosis. Assay used: immunoSEQ multiplex PCR; TCRdb lists only in-frame clones, some missing. The table has around 25,000 clones, around four fifths seen once. The CDR3 is 13 amino acids. Germline V gene data show CDR1 as MNHNS and CDR2 as SASEGT. V lost 5 bases and J 1 base, leaving 7 bases between the germline ends. This material consisted of CD8+ T cells from peripheral blood mononuclear cells, taken in the first trimester of pregnancy. The chain employs TRBV6-1 and TRBJ2-3; maybe TRBD2 (6 bases). The TCR was taken from a female donor in good health, enrolled as a control in a pregnancy study. This CDR3 reads CASSRERTDTQYF. The CDR3 DNA reads TGTGCCAGCAGTCGGGAGCGCACAGATACGCAGTATTTT.